This TCR beta chain was observed in a study of T cell changes during pregnancy in multiple sclerosis. Per the germline V gene, CDR1 is MNHNY and CDR2 is SVGAGI (reference sequence). This CDR3 is built from 13 residues. The V segment lost 9 bases and the J segment 3 bases; nucleotides outside the gene matches: 6. Profiling relied on immunoSEQ multiplex PCR, and the TCRdb table lists in-frame clones only, not all of them. The table has about 79,000 clones, 85% to 95% seen once. This TCR derives from a female donor in good health, enrolled as a control in a pregnancy study. V gene TRBV6-6 combines with J gene TRBJ2-5; 8 bases fit TRBD2. Sequencing used peripheral blood, obtained in the second trimester of pregnancy. The CDR3 sequence: CASRRGGEETQYF. The CDR3 bases are TGTGCCAGTCGACGGGGGGGGGAAGAGACCCAGTACTTC.